The 24 T cell receptor beta chains given below trace back to one sample, sequenced in a study of T cell changes during pregnancy in multiple sclerosis. Only in-frame clones appear in the TCRdb table, and some are missing; sequencing was by immunoSEQ multiplex PCR. Among about 48,000 clones, over 75% were seen once, and the ten largest hold 0.95% to 1.5%. This sample comprised CD4+ T cells from peripheral blood mononuclear cells, obtained in the second trimester of pregnancy. The receptors here all came from a female donor with multiple sclerosis, enrolled in a pregnancy study.

In its sample, this clone was seen once. The chain recombines TRBV2 with TRBJ2-3; TRBD2 aligns across 13 bases. The germline V gene has CDR1 SNHLY and CDR2 FYNNEI. J was trimmed by 3 bases and V by 4 bases; bases with no gene match: 1. CDR3 length: 15 residues. CDR3 nucleotides: TGTGCCAGCAGTGGGGGACTAGCGGGGACAGATACGCAGTATTTT. It is translated as CASSGGLAGTDTQYF.

V usage is TRBV10-1 and J usage is TRBJ2-5, with TRBD2 matching 11 bases. With 6 bases clipped from V and 5 bases from J, the junction kept 8 bases outside the gene matches. The CDR3 consists of 15 residues. Germline-derived CDR1 and CDR2 are WNHNN and SYGVQD (reference sequence). The CDR3 DNA sequence: TGCGCCAGCAGCCCGGGACTAGCGGACGGGGAGACCCAGTACTTC. Its protein is CASSPGLADGETQYF.

CDR3 DNA sequence: TGTGCCAGCAGTTCCCCAGAGGGGGCCGGGGACAATGAGCAGTTCTTC. It codes for CASSSPEGAGDNEQFF. The V call is TRBV6-5, the J call TRBJ2-1; the match to TRBD1 covers 7 bases. From germline, CDR1 is MNHEY and CDR2 SVGAGI. CDR3 length: 16 residues. The J segment lost 5 bases and the V segment lost 4 bases, leaving 11 bases of the junction unmatched.

J is TRBJ2-3 and V is TRBV5-1; the D gene is possibly TRBD1 (5 bases). In germline, CDR1 is SGHRS, CDR2 YFSETQ. V was cut by 0 bases and J by 0 bases, with 8 bases left in between. This CDR3 has 15 residues. The CDR3 DNA is TGCGCCAGCAGCTTGGGGCAGGGTAGCACAGATACGCAGTATTTT. It yields the protein CASSLGQGSTDTQYF.

The table lists this clone with a count of one. The chain has TRBV5-1 and TRBJ2-1; D uncertain. CDR3 length: 14 residues. Trimming pared 3 bases from V and 0 bases from J, leaving 7 bases between. Germline CDR1 is SGHRS and CDR2 is YFSETQ. The CDR3 region is CASSWRSSYNEQFF. Here the CDR3 DNA reads TGCGCCAGCAGCTGGCGGAGCTCCTACAATGAGCAGTTCTTC.

CDR3 loop: CASTIAGGETQYF. The CDR3 nucleotides are TGTGCCAGCACGATAGCGGGAGGAGAGACCCAGTACTTC. This rearrangement joins TRBV25-1 to TRBJ2-5, with 10 bases matching TRBD2. V trimming: 7 bases; J trimming: 4 bases; junction bases outside the gene matches: 3. The CDR3 is 13 residues long. The germline V gene has CDR1 MGHDK and CDR2 SYGVNS.

The chain links TRBV30 to TRBJ1-5; weak D call: TRBD1 (6 bases). V dropped 5 bases and J dropped 6 bases, with 14 bases sitting between them. The CDR3 spans 13 residues. Germline V gene data show CDR1 as GTSNPN and CDR2 as SVGIG (reference sequence). CDR3 nucleotide sequence: TGTGCCTGGCGGACAGAGCTGGGTCAGCCCCAGCATTTT. Its translation is CAWRTELGQPQHF.

The rearrangement joins TRBV11-2 to TRBJ2-7, with 9 bases matching TRBD2. This CDR3 spans 15 amino acids. Germline loops: CDR1 SGHAT, CDR2 FQNNGV. Trimming at V came to 1 base and at J to 3 bases, leaving 4 bases not matched to a gene. CDR3 coding DNA: TGTGCCAGCAGCTTAGGGCGGGAGGGTGACTACGAGCAGTACTTC. It encodes CASSLGREGDYEQYF. The whole variable domain, filled in from reference TRBV11-2 and TRBJ2-7, reads EAGVAQSPRYKIIEKRQSVAFWCNPISGHATLYWYQQILGQGPKLLIQFQNNGVVDDSQLPKDRFSAERLKGVDSTLKIQPAKLEDSAVYLCASSLGREGDYEQYFGPGTRLTVT.

The rearrangement uses TRBV5-1 and TRBJ2-1; 14 bases are shared with TRBD2. The trim removed 4 bases at V and 9 bases at J, leaving 6 bases unmatched. The CDR3 covers 15 residues. CDR1 and CDR2 (germline): SGHRS, YFSETQ. The CDR3 region is CASSTSGLAGGEQFF. CDR3 DNA: TGCGCCAGCAGCACCTCCGGACTAGCGGGAGGTGAGCAGTTCTTC. Full variable domain (outside the CDR3, taken from reference TRBV5-1 and TRBJ2-1): KAGVTQTPRYLIKTRGQQVTLSCSPISGHRSVSWYQQTPGQGLQFLFEYFSETQRNKGNFPGRFSGRQFSNSRSEMNVSTLELGDSALYLCASSTSGLAGGEQFFGPGTRLTVL.

For the CDR3, the DNA is TGCGCCAGCAGCCAAGATCAACCAGTGAACACTGAAGCTTTCTTT. Amino acids: CASSQDQPVNTEAFF. The chain employs TRBV4-3 and TRBJ1-1, with D unresolved. This CDR3 region has 15 residues. V was shortened by 0 bases and J by 0 bases, with 8 bases between the two germline ends. Germline V lookup: CDR1 LGHNA, CDR2 YSLEER.

At least ten counts were recorded for this clone. This chain joins TRBV7-9 and TRBJ2-1; D possibly corresponds to TRBD2 (5 bases). Trimming removed 0 bases at V and 4 bases at J, with 13 bases between. The CDR3 runs to 16 residues. Germline V gene data show CDR1 as SEHNR and CDR2 as FQNEAQ (reference sequence). The DNA of the CDR3 is TGTGCCAGCAGCTTAGCGGGAGCCTTGGGGTACAATGAGCAGTTCTTC. This translates into CASSLAGALGYNEQFF.

This clone has just one count. A junction boundary mismatches the germline segment, possibly from a read error. The CDR3 sequence is CAWSVRQGATDF. The CDR3 nucleotides read TGTGCCTGGAGTGTACGGCAGGGGGCAACGGATTTT. This chain joins TRBV30 and TRBJ1-3, with 8 bases identical to TRBD1. Germline V gene data show CDR1 as GTSNPN and CDR2 as SVGIG (reference sequence). This CDR3 is built from 12 residues.

There are a few counts of this clone. The chain employs TRBV30 and TRBJ1-1; maybe TRBD1 (6 bases). Trimming pared 1 base from V and 10 bases from J, leaving 13 bases between. The CDR3 is 12 residues long. Germline V gene sequence: CDR1 GTSNPN, CDR2 SVGIG (reference sequence). In nucleotides, the CDR3 is TGTGCCTGGAGTGACCGCAGGGGACGAGCTTTCTTT. This sequence encodes CAWSDRRGRAFF.

This clone was counted a single time. This rearrangement joins TRBV7-2 to TRBJ1-2; 7 nucleotides align to TRBD1. With V trimmed by 1 base and J by 4 bases, 12 bases remained unmatched. The CDR3 is 17 amino acids. The germline gives CDR1 SGHTA, CDR2 FQGNSA. The CDR3, as DNA: TGTGCCAGCAGCTTAGGGGCGACAGGGTGGGGCGGCTATGGCTACACCTTC. This translates into CASSLGATGWGGYGYTF.

J is TRBJ1-1 and V is TRBV19; TRBD1 is a possible D gene (6 bases). V lost 6 bases and J 3 bases, leaving 14 bases between the germline ends. This CDR3 comprises 14 residues. CDR1 is LNHDA, CDR2 SQIVND, per germline (reference sequence). CDR3 sequence: CASRGTGGYTEAFF. DNA of the CDR3: TGTGCCAGTAGGGGTACGGGGGGCTACACTGAAGCTTTCTTT.

The chain combines TRBV7-2 with TRBJ2-7; TRBD2 aligns across 11 bases. The CDR3 totals 15 residues. Per the germline V gene, CDR1 is SGHTA and CDR2 is FQGNSA. J gave up 4 bases and V 5 bases, and 7 bases lay outside the gene matches. The CDR3: CASSRRLAGPYEQYF. In DNA, the CDR3 is TGTGCCAGCAGCCGGAGACTAGCGGGACCTTACGAGCAGTACTTC.

The chain carries TRBV5-1 and TRBJ2-5; 8 bases fit TRBD2. The trim removed 4 bases at V and 5 bases at J, leaving 10 bases unmatched. The germline V gene has CDR1 SGHRS and CDR2 YFSETQ. The CDR3 sequence is 15 residues long. Here the CDR3 DNA reads TGCGCCAGCAGCGCCAGACTAGCGCAGGGGGAGACCCAGTACTTC. Translated: CASSARLAQGETQYF.

The genes are TRBV18 and TRBJ1-3; D gene ambiguous. Trimming left V 7 bases short and J 0 bases short, with 13 bases between. The CDR3 loop spans 15 amino acids. Germline CDR1 KGHSH, CDR2 LQKENI. CDR3: CASLDQEISGNTIYF. The CDR3 DNA is TGTGCCAGCTTAGACCAGGAAATCTCTGGAAACACCATATATTTT.

The V gene is TRBV15, the J gene TRBJ2-7; 9 bases agree with TRBD1. Germline lookup yields CDR1 LNHNV and CDR2 YYDKDF (reference sequence). The V and J ends lost 4 bases and 4 bases, in that order; junction bases with no gene match: 11. The CDR3 sequence is 16 residues long. The CDR3: CATSNAGTGKTYEQYF. The CDR3 DNA sequence: TGTGCCACCAGCAATGCCGGGACAGGGAAAACATACGAGCAGTACTTC.

The chain has TRBV30 and TRBJ1-1, with 9 bases lining up with TRBD1. CDR1 is GTSNPN, CDR2 SVGIG, per germline (reference sequence). J gave up 5 bases and V 4 bases, and 5 bases lay outside the gene matches. The CDR3 runs to 13 residues. The CDR3 DNA sequence: TGTGCCTGGAACAGGGGGCAGGGGACTGAAGCTTTCTTT. Protein sequence: CAWNRGQGTEAFF.

The rearrangement uses TRBV29-1 and TRBJ1-2; D gene unclear. Trimming cost V 4 bases and J 2 bases, with 8 bases left between them. Germline V CDR1 and CDR2: SQVTM, ANQGSEA. The CDR3 extends over 12 amino acids. CDR3 in amino acids: CSVVRGNYGYTF. The CDR3 DNA follows: TGCAGCGTTGTTCGGGGAAACTATGGCTACACCTTC. Together with reference TRBV29-1 and TRBJ1-2, the CDR3 gives the full variable domain: SAVISQKPSRDICQRGTSLTIQCQVDSQVTMMFWYRQQPGQSLTLIATANQGSEATYESGFVIDKFPISRPNLTFSTLTVSNMSPEDSSIYLCSVVRGNYGYTFGSGTRLTVV.

The rearrangement joins TRBV11-2 to TRBJ2-1; 12 nucleotides agree with TRBD2. Unmatched junction bases numbered 4, after V lost 5 bases and J lost 8 bases. The CDR3 has 14 amino acids. CDR1 and CDR2 from the germline V gene are SGHAT and FQNNGV. CDR3 nucleotide sequence: TGTGCCAGCAGCCCGACTAGCGGGAGCTATGAGCAGTTCTTC. Its translation is CASSPTSGSYEQFF. The full variable domain, with the rest looked up from reference TRBV11-2 and TRBJ2-1, is EAGVAQSPRYKIIEKRQSVAFWCNPISGHATLYWYQQILGQGPKLLIQFQNNGVVDDSQLPKDRFSAERLKGVDSTLKIQPAKLEDSAVYLCASSPTSGSYEQFFGPGTRLTVL.

This chain connects TRBV11-2 to TRBJ1-3; 7 bases align to TRBD1. Germline V gene lookup returns CDR1 SGHAT and CDR2 FQNNGV. After removal of 5 bases from V and 0 bases from J, the junction contained 1 base not matched to a gene. The CDR3 runs to 14 residues. This chain's CDR3 is CASSGTVSGNTIYF. In nucleotides, the CDR3 is TGTGCCAGCAGCGGGACAGTCTCTGGAAACACCATATATTTT.

The chain joins TRBV5-5 to TRBJ1-2, with no clear D. Germline V gene data show CDR1 as SGHKS and CDR2 as YYEKEE (reference sequence). With 0 bases removed from V and 2 bases from J, the gap between germline ends came to 11 bases. The CDR3 spans 15 residues. Here the CDR3 DNA reads TGTGCCAGCAGCTTGGACGGGAGTTTAAACTATGGCTACACCTTC. Encoded protein: CASSLDGSLNYGYTF.